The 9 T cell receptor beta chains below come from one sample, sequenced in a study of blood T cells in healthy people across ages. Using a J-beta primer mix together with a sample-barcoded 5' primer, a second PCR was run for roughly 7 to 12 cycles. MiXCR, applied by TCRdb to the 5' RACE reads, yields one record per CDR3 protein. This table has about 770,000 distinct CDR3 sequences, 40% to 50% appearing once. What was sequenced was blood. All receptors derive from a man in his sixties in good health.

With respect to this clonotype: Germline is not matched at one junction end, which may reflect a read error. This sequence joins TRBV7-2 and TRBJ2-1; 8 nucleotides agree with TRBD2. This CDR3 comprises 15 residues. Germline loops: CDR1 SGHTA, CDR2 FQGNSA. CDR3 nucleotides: TGTGCCAGCGGCTTAGGGCGGGGGGCCTACAATGAGCAGTTCTTC. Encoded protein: CASGLGRGAYNEQFF. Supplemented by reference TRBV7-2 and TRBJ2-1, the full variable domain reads GAGVSQSPSNKVTEKGKDVELRCDPISGHTALYWYRQSLGQGLEFLIYFQGNSAPDKSGLPSDRFSAERTGGSVSTLTIQRTQQEDSAVYLCASGLGRGAYNEQFFGPGTRLTVL.

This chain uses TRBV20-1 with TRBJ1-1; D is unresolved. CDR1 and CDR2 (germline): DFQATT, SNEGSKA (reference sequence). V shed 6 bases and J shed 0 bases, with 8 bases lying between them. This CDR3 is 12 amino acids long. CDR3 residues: CSAGRMNTEAFF. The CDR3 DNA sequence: TGCAGTGCCGGCAGAATGAACACTGAAGCTTTCTTT.

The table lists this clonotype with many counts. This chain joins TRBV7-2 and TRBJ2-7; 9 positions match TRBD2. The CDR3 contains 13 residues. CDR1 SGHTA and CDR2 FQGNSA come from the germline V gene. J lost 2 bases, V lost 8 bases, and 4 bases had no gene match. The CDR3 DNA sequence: TGTGCCAGCGGGGCTAGCGGGACCTACGAGCAGTACTTC. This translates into CASGASGTYEQYF.

The CDR3 here is CASNRGTSNDYEQFF. In nucleotides, the CDR3 is TGCGCCAGCAACCGCGGGACTAGCAATGACTACGAGCAGTTCTTC. The rearrangement joins TRBV5-1 to TRBJ2-1, with TRBD2 identical over 9 bases. With 6 bases clipped from V and 10 bases from J, the junction kept 14 bases outside the gene matches. The CDR3 consists of 15 residues. CDR1 SGHRS and CDR2 YFSETQ come from the germline V gene.

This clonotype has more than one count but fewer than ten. The CDR3 sequence: CASSLVGRPYGYTF. In nucleotides, the CDR3 is TGTGCCAGCAGCTTAGTGGGGAGGCCCTATGGCTACACCTTC. The rearrangement links TRBV11-2 to TRBJ1-2; D ambiguous. The CDR3 length is 14 residues. Between the trimmed V and J ends, which lost 1 base and 4 bases, there was a span of 10 bases. Germline V gene sequence: CDR1 SGHAT, CDR2 FQNNGV.

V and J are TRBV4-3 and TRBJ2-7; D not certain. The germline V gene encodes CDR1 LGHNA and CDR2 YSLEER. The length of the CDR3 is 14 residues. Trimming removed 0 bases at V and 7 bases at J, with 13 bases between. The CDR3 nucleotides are TGCGCCAGCAGCCAAGAAGACTCATACAATGAGCAGTACTTC. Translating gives CASSQEDSYNEQYF.

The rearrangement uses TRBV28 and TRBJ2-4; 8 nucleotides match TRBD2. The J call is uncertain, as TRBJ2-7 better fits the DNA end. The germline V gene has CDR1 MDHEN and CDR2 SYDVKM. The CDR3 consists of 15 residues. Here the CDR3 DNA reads TGTGCCAGCAGACCCGGGGGGGGTATTGTCCACGAGCAGTACTTC. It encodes CASRPGGGIVHEQYF.

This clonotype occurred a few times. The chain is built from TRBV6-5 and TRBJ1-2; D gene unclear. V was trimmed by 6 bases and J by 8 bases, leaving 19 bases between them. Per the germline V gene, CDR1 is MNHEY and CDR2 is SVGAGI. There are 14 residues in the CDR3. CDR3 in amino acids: CASSTLTASLGYTF. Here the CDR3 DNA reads TGTGCCAGCAGCACTTTGACGGCATCCCTGGGCTACACCTTC.

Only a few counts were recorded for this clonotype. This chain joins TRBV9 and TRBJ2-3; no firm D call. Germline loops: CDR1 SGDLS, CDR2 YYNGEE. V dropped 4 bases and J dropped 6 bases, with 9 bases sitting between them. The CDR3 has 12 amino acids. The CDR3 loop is CASSPRSDTQYF. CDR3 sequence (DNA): TGTGCCAGCAGCCCGCGATCGGATACGCAGTATTTT. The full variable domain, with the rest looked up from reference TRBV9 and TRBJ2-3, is DSGVTQTPKHLITATGQRVTLRCSPRSGDLSVYWYQQSLDQGLQFLIQYYNGEERAKGNILERFSAQQFPDLHSELNLSSLELGDSALYFCASSPRSDTQYFGPGTRLTVL.